The 2 T cell receptor beta chains in this list originate from one sample, sequenced in a study of cytomegalovirus exposure and HLA in healthy donors. PCR primers comprised 60 Vbeta and 13 Jbeta primers. TCRdb's table, derived via immunoSEQ multiplex PCR, lists solely in-frame clones and lacks some. The table has fewer than 200,000 clones, around 75% seen once; the top ten hold over 1.5%. The specimen was PBMCs. All receptors come from a young woman in good health and CMV-seronegative.

The rearrangement uses TRBV6-6 and TRBJ2-7, with D possibly matching TRBD2 (6 bases). The CDR3 has 14 amino acids. CDR1 MNHNY and CDR2 SVGAGI come from the germline V gene (reference sequence). Trimming stripped 6 bases from V and 2 bases from J, with 14 bases between. This CDR3 is CASSQLDYAYEQYF. Written as DNA, the CDR3 is TGTGCCAGCAGCCAGCTGGACTATGCCTACGAGCAGTACTTC.

This chain joins TRBV2 and TRBJ2-7; TRBD1 matches 8 bases. Per germline, CDR1 SNHLY and CDR2 FYNNEI. This CDR3 has 15 amino acids. V lost 5 bases and J lost 3; bases outside the gene matches: 9. The CDR3 region is CASSHRQGSLYEQYF. The CDR3 DNA is TGTGCCAGCAGTCACAGACAGGGGAGCCTCTACGAGCAGTACTTC.